Presented here are 22 T cell receptor beta chains from one specimen sequenced in a study of regulatory T cells in long-lasting Graves disease. Time point indicated: newly diagnosed GD, antithyroid drugs for less than 3 months. PBMC RNA served as the TCR library source. Library construction for TCR beta used iRepertoire HTBI primers and Arm-PCR of CDR3 regions. TCRdb re-called the multiplex PCR reads with MiXCR, one entry per CDR3 protein. The sample includes some 320,000 distinct CDR3 sequences, 15% to 20% of them seen just once. This sample comprised peripheral blood mononuclear cells (PBMCs), obtained at new diagnosis, from a patient treated with antithyroid drugs. These receptors came from a female donor with Graves disease.

This chain's CDR3 is CASSYDPNSGNTIYF. The DNA for the CDR3 is TGTGCCAGCAGTTACGACCCTAACTCTGGAAACACCATATATTTT. This sequence joins TRBV6-2 or TRBV6-3 and TRBJ1-3, with D hard to call. The CDR3 spans 15 residues. Germline CDR1 is MNHEY and CDR2 is SVGEGT. V lost 2 bases and J lost 0, with 8 bases in between.

This clonotype was recorded at least ten times. A junction boundary mismatches the germline segment, possibly from a read error. The chain combines TRBV18 with TRBJ2-1; TRBD2 matches at 8 bases. Germline assignment: CDR1 KGHSH and CDR2 LQKENI. CDR3 length equals 13 residues. In DNA form, the CDR3 reads TGTGCCAGCTCACCCCCAGGGAGCGGGGGCGCCACTTTC. Protein sequence: CASSPPGSGGATF.

CDR3 in amino acids: CASSIGPATDTQYF. For the CDR3, the DNA is TGTGCCAGTAGTATAGGTCCGGCCACAGATACGCAGTATTTT. J is TRBJ2-3 and V is TRBV19; D gene uncertain. Germline loops: CDR1 LNHDA, CDR2 SQIVND (reference sequence). V lost 1 base and J lost 2, with 7 bases in between. This CDR3 comprises 14 residues.

The V and J genes are TRBV18 and TRBJ2-1, with TRBD2 matching over 7 bases. The CDR3 is 13 residues long. In germline, CDR1 is KGHSH, CDR2 LQKENI. With 5 bases clipped from V and 8 bases from J, the junction kept 6 bases outside the gene matches. CDR3 region: CASSRLAGDEQFF. In DNA, the CDR3 is TGTGCCAGCTCAAGATTAGCGGGCGATGAGCAGTTCTTC.

A note on this clonotype: As the CDR3 is not closed by the conserved phenylalanine or tryptophan, this likely results from a read error. The chain joins TRBV2 to TRBJ2-2; TRBD2 matches 8 bases. The CDR3 consists of 17 residues. Germline-derived CDR1 and CDR2 are SNHLY and FYNNEI. The chain's CDR3 is CVSSERVSGKGIGELFV. CDR3 bases: TGTGTCAGCAGTGAAAGGGTTAGCGGGAAGGGCATCGGGGAGCTGTTTGTT.

This clonotype was counted a few times. The chain recombines TRBV6-1 with TRBJ2-1; D not resolved. V shed 5 bases and J shed 9 bases, with 11 bases lying between them. The CDR3 has 12 residues. Germline CDR1 is MNHNS and CDR2 is SASEGT. CDR3 nucleotides: TGTGCCAGCAGTCGCCCCTTTGGTGAGCAGTTCTTC. Translated: CASSRPFGEQFF.

This clonotype occurred once. The rearrangement links TRBV5-1 to TRBJ2-7, with 8 bases aligning to TRBD2. The CDR3 is 17 amino acids. The germline gives CDR1 SGHRS, CDR2 YFSETQ. V was pared by 4 bases and J by 5 bases, with 17 bases of the junction left unmatched. CDR3 nucleotides: TGCGCCAGCAGCCCCTTGGTGACGGCGGGAGGTAGGCACGAGCAGTACTTC. It encodes CASSPLVTAGGRHEQYF.

This clonotype was recorded many times. This chain links TRBV12-3 or TRBV12-4 with TRBJ2-3; D is perhaps TRBD1 (5 bases). Trimming shortened V by 5 bases and J by 2 bases, and 17 bases separated the two germline ends. The CDR3 covers 16 residues. CDR3 sequence (DNA): TGTGCCAGCAGTCCCCGGACACGGAAACTCACAGATACGCAGTATTTT. Its translation is CASSPRTRKLTDTQYF.

This clonotype occurred many times. This chain links TRBV14 with TRBJ1-1; D is possibly TRBD1 (6 bases). This CDR3 contains 18 residues. Trimming shortened V by 0 bases and J by 4 bases, and 21 bases separated the two germline ends. Per germline, CDR1 SGHDN and CDR2 FVKESK. CDR3 in amino acids: CASSQDITGARGSTEAFF. The CDR3 DNA follows: TGTGCCAGCAGCCAAGATATAACGGGGGCGCGAGGTAGCACTGAAGCTTTCTTT.

This clonotype was seen more than once but under ten times. CDR3 protein: CASSTGTSGSQYF. The CDR3 coding sequence is TGTGCCAGCAGTACCGGGACTAGCGGGAGCCAGTACTTC. The rearrangement joins TRBV12-3 or TRBV12-4 to TRBJ2-7; 14 bases are a match to TRBD2. The CDR3 covers 13 residues. The V gene end was trimmed by 5 bases and the J gene end by 10 bases; junction bases not matched to a gene: 4.

This clonotype was seen repeatedly, ten times or more. J is TRBJ1-1 and V is TRBV28, with D possibly being TRBD1 (6 bases). The V end lost 1 base, the J end lost 5 bases, and 14 bases lay between the germline ends. The CDR3 is 15 amino acids. Per germline, CDR1 MDHEN and CDR2 SYDVKM. CDR3 DNA sequence: TGTGCCAGCAGTTTATCTCAGGGGATTAGGACTGAAGCTTTCTTT. Its translation is CASSLSQGIRTEAFF. The variable domain in full, completed from reference TRBV28 and TRBJ1-1, reads DVKVTQSSRYLVKRTGEKVFLECVQDMDHENMFWYRQDPGLGLRLIYFSYDVKMKEKGDIPEGYSVSREKKERFSLILESASTNQTSMYLCASSLSQGIRTEAFFGQGTRLTVV.

This clonotype has just a few counts. The chain has TRBV7-9 and TRBJ2-1; 9 nucleotides agree with TRBD2. The J call may be faulty, since TRBJ2-5 better matches the DNA end. Germline CDR1 and CDR2: SEHNR and FQNEAQ (reference sequence). This CDR3 is 16 amino acids long. The CDR3 bases are TGTGCCAGCAGCTTAGGCGATAGCGGGGGACAAGAGACCCAGTACTTC. It encodes CASSLGDSGGQETQYF.

In its sample, this clonotype was seen many times. J is TRBJ2-2 and V is TRBV10-1; tentatively, D is TRBD1 or TRBD2 (5 bases each). The CDR3 has 15 amino acids. V shed 8 bases and J shed 1 base, with 14 bases lying between them. CDR1 and CDR2 from the germline V gene are WNHNN and SYGVQD (reference sequence). This CDR3 reads CASAKGPRNTGELFF. The DNA of the CDR3 is TGCGCCAGCGCGAAGGGACCTCGGAACACCGGGGAGCTGTTTTTT.

This clonotype was seen ten or more times. This chain links TRBV12-3 or TRBV12-4 with TRBJ2-7; D call uncertain. Trimming took off 0 bases at V and 6 bases at J, with 3 bases between the two ends. This CDR3 region has 11 residues. The CDR3 DNA reads TGTGCCAGCAGTTTAGCATCCGAGCAGTACTTC. The encoded protein is CASSLASEQYF.

The chain joins TRBV15 to TRBJ1-3; D is uncertain. Germline V gene sequence: CDR1 LNHNV, CDR2 YYDKDF (reference sequence). V was pared by 4 bases and J by 2 bases, with 12 bases between. The CDR3 is 15 residues long. This CDR3 reads CATSIGTFTGNTIYF. CDR3 sequence (DNA): TGTGCCACCAGCATCGGCACATTCACTGGAAACACCATATATTTT.

This clonotype was seen many times. The gene calls are TRBV12-3 or TRBV12-4 and TRBJ2-5, with D perhaps TRBD2 (6 bases). CDR3 length: 13 amino acids. V dropped 5 bases and J dropped 7 bases, with 14 bases sitting between them. The chain's CDR3 is CASSHGGAGTQYF. The CDR3 nucleotides read TGTGCCAGCAGTCACGGCGGGGCCGGGACCCAGTACTTC.

This clonotype was counted at least ten times. V and J are TRBV20-1 and TRBJ1-4; tentatively, D is TRBD1 (5 bases). V was clipped by 0 bases and J by 3 bases, with 17 bases between them. The CDR3 length is 17 residues. Germline assignment: CDR1 DFQATT and CDR2 SNEGSKA (reference sequence). DNA of the CDR3: TGCAGTGCTAGAGACCCTCTTTGGCAGGGCTCTAATGAAAAACTGTTTTTT. Amino acids: CSARDPLWQGSNEKLFF.

This clonotype was observed at least ten times. This chain connects TRBV24-1 to TRBJ2-5; D is unclear. Germline assignment: CDR1 KGHDR and CDR2 SFDVKD. The CDR3 has 14 amino acids. Trimming took 3 bases from V and 4 from J, leaving 11 bases between them. CDR3 sequence: CATSDVRGPETQYF. The CDR3 nucleotides are TGTGCCACCAGTGATGTCCGAGGCCCAGAGACCCAGTACTTC.

This clonotype was counted ten times or more. This CDR3 reads CASSDGKGGQPQHF. The CDR3 coding sequence is TGTGCCAGCAGTGATGGGAAGGGTGGTCAGCCCCAGCATTTT. The chain has TRBV2 and TRBJ1-5; D gene ambiguous. In germline, CDR1 is SNHLY, CDR2 FYNNEI. CDR3 size: 14 residues. V lost 3 bases and J lost 6, with 12 bases in between.

Many counts were recorded for this clonotype. This sequence joins TRBV18 and TRBJ1-1; D is unresolved. In germline, CDR1 is KGHSH, CDR2 LQKENI. V was shortened by 1 base and J by 7 bases, with 10 bases between the two germline ends. This CDR3 has 13 amino acids. The CDR3 here is CASSPRAVREAFF. The CDR3 DNA sequence: TGTGCCAGCTCACCACGGGCGGTACGTGAAGCTTTCTTT.

This chain connects TRBV30 to TRBJ1-5, with D possibly matching TRBD1 (5 bases). This CDR3 has 15 residues. V was trimmed by 0 bases and J by 3 bases, leaving 12 bases between them. Germline V lookup: CDR1 GTSNPN, CDR2 SVGIG (reference sequence). The CDR3 here is CAWSVRRDPNQPQHF. The CDR3 nucleotides are TGTGCCTGGAGTGTACGGCGGGACCCCAATCAGCCCCAGCATTTT.

The chain joins TRBV28 to TRBJ1-4; D is perhaps TRBD1 (6 bases). CDR1 is MDHEN, CDR2 SYDVKM, per germline. The CDR3 totals 17 residues. V was clipped by 4 bases and J by 10 bases, with 25 bases between them. CDR3 loop: CASSSEDRPNYGAKLFF. DNA of the CDR3: TGTGCCAGCAGTTCAGAAGACAGGCCCAATTATGGTGCAAAACTGTTTTTT.